This entry lists 2 T cell receptor beta chains sequenced from one sample in a study of blood T cell repertoires in COVID-19. Clones were read by immunoSEQ multiplex PCR, and TCRdb kept only the in-frame ones, dropping some. The sample has hundreds of thousands of clones, under 90% seen once. The sequencing input was peripheral blood. The receptors originated from a woman over 75 with active or convalescent COVID-19.

This sequence joins TRBV4-2 and TRBJ2-5, with TRBD2 matching 13 bases. The V gene's germline CDR1 is LGHNA and CDR2 YNFKEQ. This CDR3 has 20 residues. V was pared by 1 base and J by 5 bases, with 16 bases of the junction left unmatched. The CDR3 reads CASSQAPGLAGRSPPETQYF. In DNA, the CDR3 is TGTGCCAGCAGCCAAGCTCCGGGACTAGCGGGGCGGTCCCCCCCTGAGACCCAGTACTTC.

Here the CDR3 reads CASSPKTVGQGPTEAFF. CDR3 sequence (DNA): TGTGCCAGCAGCCCGAAAACCGTGGGACAGGGGCCCACTGAAGCTTTCTTT. V and J are TRBV4-2 and TRBJ1-1, with 10 bases identical to TRBD1. This CDR3 is built from 17 residues. Germline assignment: CDR1 LGHNA and CDR2 YNFKEQ. V was clipped by 4 bases and J by 4 bases; unmatched bases: 12.